This T cell receptor (beta chain) derives from a study of response to subunit inactivated influenza vaccine. This clonotype has a count of ten or more. One entry per CDR3 protein results from TCRdb running MiXCR on the RT-PCR reads. This sample has more than 500,000 distinct CDR3 sequences, with roughly 12% found just once. CDR1 SQVTM and CDR2 ANQGSEA come from the germline V gene. The CDR3 contains 14 residues. Germline trimming cut 3 bases from V and 7 bases from J; bases unmatched to any gene: 6. The data were also submitted as part of a second study, on T cells expressing NK-cell markers. From that report: cDNA encoding TCR beta was synthesized via 5'RACE template switching incorporating UMIs.

The chain links TRBV29-1 to TRBJ2-1; 10 bases line up with TRBD1. This receptor was identified in a man between 50 and 59 years old who received an inactivated influenza vaccine. The material sequenced was PBMCs from blood, taken on the day of vaccination. The CDR3 sequence: CSVEGQGRLNEQFF. The DNA of the CDR3 is TGCAGCGTTGAGGGACAGGGGAGATTAAATGAGCAGTTCTTC.